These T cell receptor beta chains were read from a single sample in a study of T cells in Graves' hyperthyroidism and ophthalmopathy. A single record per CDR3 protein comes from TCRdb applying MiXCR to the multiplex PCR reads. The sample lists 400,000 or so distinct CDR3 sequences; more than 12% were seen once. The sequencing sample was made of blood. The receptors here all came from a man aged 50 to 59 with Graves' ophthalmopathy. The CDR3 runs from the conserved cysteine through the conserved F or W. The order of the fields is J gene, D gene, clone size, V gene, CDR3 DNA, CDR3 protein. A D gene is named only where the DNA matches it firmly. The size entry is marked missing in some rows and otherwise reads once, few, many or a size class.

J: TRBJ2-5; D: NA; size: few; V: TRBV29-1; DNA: TGCAGCGTTGAAGATTATAGGGAAGAGACCCAGTACTTC; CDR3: CSVEDYREETQYF
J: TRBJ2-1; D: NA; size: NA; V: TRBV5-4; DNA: TGTGCCAGCAGCTTGGCGAGACAACTCGGGGGAGTCGCCTACAATGAGCAGTTCTTC; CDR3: CASSLARQLGGVAYNEQFF
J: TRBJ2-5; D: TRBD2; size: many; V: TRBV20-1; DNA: TGCAGTGCTACGGTAGCGGGAGTTAGAGAGACCCAGTACTTC; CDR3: CSATVAGVRETQYF
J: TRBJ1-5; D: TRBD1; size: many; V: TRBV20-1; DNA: TGCAGTGCTGAGGGGCTGACAGGGACTAGCAATCAGCCCCAGCATTTT; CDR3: CSAEGLTGTSNQPQHF
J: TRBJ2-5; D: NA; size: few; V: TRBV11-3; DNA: TGTGCCAGCAGCTTAGGAACACTAGCCCAAGAGACCCAGTACTTC; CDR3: CASSLGTLAQETQYF
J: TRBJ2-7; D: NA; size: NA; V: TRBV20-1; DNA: TGCAGTGCTAGCGTCGGGGGTTACGAGCAGTACTTC; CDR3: CSASVGGYEQYF
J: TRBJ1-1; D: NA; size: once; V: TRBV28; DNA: TGTGCCAGCTCATCACCCGGGTCGAACACTGAAGCTTTCTTT; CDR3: CASSSPGSNTEAFF
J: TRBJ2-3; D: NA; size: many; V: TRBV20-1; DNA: TGCAGTGCTAGTCGGGCCAGGAGCACAGATACGCAGTATTTT; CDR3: CSASRARSTDTQYF
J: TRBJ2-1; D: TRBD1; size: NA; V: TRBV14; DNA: TGTGCCAGCAGTCCAAACCCGGGACAGAACAATGAGCAGTTCTTC; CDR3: CASSPNPGQNNEQFF
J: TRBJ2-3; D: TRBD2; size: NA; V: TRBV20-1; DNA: TGCAGTGCTTACCCGGATCACACTAGCGGGAGAGTTTCAGATACGCAGTATTTT; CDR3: CSAYPDHTSGRVSDTQYF
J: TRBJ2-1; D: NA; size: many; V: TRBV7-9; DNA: TGTGCCAGCAGCCGACGTGAGAGCTCCTACAATGAGCAGTTCTTC; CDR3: CASSRRESSYNEQFF
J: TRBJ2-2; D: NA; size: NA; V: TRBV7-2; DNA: TGTGCCAGCAGCTTAGAGGCTTTTGGTAACACCGGGGAGCTGTTTTTT; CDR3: CASSLEAFGNTGELFF
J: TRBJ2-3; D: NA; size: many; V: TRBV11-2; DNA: TGTGCCAGCAGCCCAGGTGCAGATACGCAGTATTTT; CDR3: CASSPGADTQYF
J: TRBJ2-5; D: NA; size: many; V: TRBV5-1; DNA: TGCGCCAGCAGCGGTATAGGAGAGACCCAGTACTTC; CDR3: CASSGIGETQYF
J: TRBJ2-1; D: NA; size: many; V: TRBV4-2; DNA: TGTGCCAGCAGCCAAGATCTAGGGGAGTACAATGAGCAGTTCTTC; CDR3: CASSQDLGEYNEQFF
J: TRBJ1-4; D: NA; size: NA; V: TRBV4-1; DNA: TGCGCCAGCAGCCAAGGAGTGTCTCGCCGAGGAAGAGAAAAACTGTTTTTT; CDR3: CASSQGVSRRGREKLFF
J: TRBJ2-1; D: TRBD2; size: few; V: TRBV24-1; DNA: TGTGCCACGAGTTCTAGCGGAAAAAACAATGAGCAGTTCTTC; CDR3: CATSSSGKNNEQFF
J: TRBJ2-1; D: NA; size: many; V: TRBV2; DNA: TGTGCCAGCAGTGAATCACTACTAGCCAACGAGCAGTTCTTC; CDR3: CASSESLLANEQFF
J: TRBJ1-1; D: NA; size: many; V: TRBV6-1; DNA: TGTGCCAGCAGGGCCGTAATGAACACTGAAGCTTTCTTT; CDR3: CASRAVMNTEAFF
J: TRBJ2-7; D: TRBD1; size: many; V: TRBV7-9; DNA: TGTGCCAGCAGCCCGGAACAGGGGGACGAGCAGTACTTC; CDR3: CASSPEQGDEQYF
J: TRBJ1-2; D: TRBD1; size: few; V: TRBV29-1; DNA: TGCAGCGTTTCTAGGGACAGGGGACGATATGGCTACACCTTC; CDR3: CSVSRDRGRYGYTF
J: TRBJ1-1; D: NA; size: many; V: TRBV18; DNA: TGTGCCAGCTCACAGAAAGAGGGGACTGAAGCTTTCTTT; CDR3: CASSQKEGTEAFF
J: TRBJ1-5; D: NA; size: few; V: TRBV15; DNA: TGTGCCACCAGCAGTGCCTTTAGCAATCAGCCCCAGCATTTT; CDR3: CATSSAFSNQPQHF
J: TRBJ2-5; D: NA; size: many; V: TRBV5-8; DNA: TGTGCCAGCAGCTCCGGGACTCGAAAACGAGAGACCCAGTACTTC; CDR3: CASSSGTRKRETQYF
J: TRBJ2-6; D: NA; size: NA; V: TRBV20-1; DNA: TGCAGTGCTAGAATACAACAGGGCTCTGGGGCCAACGTCCTGACTTTC; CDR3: CSARIQQGSGANVLTF
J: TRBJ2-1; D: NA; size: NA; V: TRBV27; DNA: TGTGCCAGCAGTTTAGAACTCAGAGACAATGAGCAGTTCTTC; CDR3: CASSLELRDNEQFF
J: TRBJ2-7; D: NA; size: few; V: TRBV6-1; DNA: TGTGCCAGCAACACGGGAGAAGGATACGAGCAGTACTTC; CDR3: CASNTGEGYEQYF
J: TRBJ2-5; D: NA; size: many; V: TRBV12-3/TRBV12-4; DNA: TGTGCCAGCAGTTTAGTTCCTGGGACAATAGAAGAGACCCAGTACTTC; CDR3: CASSLVPGTIEETQYF
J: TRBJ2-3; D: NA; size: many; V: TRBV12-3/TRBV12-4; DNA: TGTGCCAGCAGCCCGCGGACAGCCAGCACAGATACGCAGTATTTT; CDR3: CASSPRTASTDTQYF
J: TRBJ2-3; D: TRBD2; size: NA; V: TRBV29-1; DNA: TGCAGCGTTCCGACCGGGACTAGCGGGAGGGCATCAGATACGCAGTATTTT; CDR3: CSVPTGTSGRASDTQYF
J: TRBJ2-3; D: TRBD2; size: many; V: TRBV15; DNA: TGTGCCATTTCGGCGTCAAGCGGGAGGCTCAGGGGGCAGTATTTT; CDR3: CAISASSGRLRGQYF
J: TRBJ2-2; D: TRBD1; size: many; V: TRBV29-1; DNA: TGCAGCGTCTCCGGGACAGGGCTCACCGGGGAGCTGTTTTTT; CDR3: CSVSGTGLTGELFF
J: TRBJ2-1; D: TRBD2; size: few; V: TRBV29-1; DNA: TGCAGCGTCGAGGGTTCGGCTAGCGGGGGGTACAATGAGCAGTTCTTC; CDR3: CSVEGSASGGYNEQFF
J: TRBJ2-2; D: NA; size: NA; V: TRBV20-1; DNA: TGCAGTGCTAGAGTGAGGAACAGGGCGAACACCGGGGAGCTGTTTTTT; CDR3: CSARVRNRANTGELFF
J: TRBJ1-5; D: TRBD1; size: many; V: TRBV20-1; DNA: TGCAGTGCGGAGGACTACAGGGGGAATCAGCCCCAGCATTTT; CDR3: CSAEDYRGNQPQHF
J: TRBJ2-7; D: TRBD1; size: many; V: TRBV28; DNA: TGTGCCAGCAGTGGAACCGGGACAGGCACCTACGAGCAGTACTTC; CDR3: CASSGTGTGTYEQYF
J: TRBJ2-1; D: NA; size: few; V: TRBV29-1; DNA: TGCAGCGTTGTAAGGGGGGATGAGCAGTTCTTC; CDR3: CSVVRGDEQFF
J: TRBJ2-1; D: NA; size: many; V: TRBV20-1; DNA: TGCAGTGCTAGACACCCCGCGAGGAATGAGCAGTTCTTC; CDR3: CSARHPARNEQFF
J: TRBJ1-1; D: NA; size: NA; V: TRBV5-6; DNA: TGTGCCAGCAGCTGGGGACGGAAGAACACTGAAGCTTTCTTT; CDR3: CASSWGRKNTEAFF
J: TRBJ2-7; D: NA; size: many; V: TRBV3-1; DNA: TGTGCCAGCAGCCCTAGGGGGGATTCCTACGAGCAGTACTTC; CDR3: CASSPRGDSYEQYF
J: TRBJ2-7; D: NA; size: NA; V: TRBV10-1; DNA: TGCGCCAGCAGTGAGTATGAAACCGAGTCCTACGAGCAGTACTTC; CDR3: CASSEYETESYEQYF
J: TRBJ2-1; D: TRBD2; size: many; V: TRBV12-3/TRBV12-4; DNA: TGTGCCAGCAGTTTCCGGCTAGCGGGAGTTGGGGGTGGCAATGAGCAGTTCTTC; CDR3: CASSFRLAGVGGGNEQFF
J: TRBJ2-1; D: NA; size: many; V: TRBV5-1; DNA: TGCGCCAGCAGCTTGACCGGCAGCCCTACTCACAATGAGCAGTTCTTC; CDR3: CASSLTGSPTHNEQFF
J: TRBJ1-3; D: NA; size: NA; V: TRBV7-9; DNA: TGTGCCAGCAGCGACAAACGAACTACTAACGGAAACACCATATATTTT; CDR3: CASSDKRTTNGNTIYF
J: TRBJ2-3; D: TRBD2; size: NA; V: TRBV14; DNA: TGTACCAGCAGCCATCCCCGATGGAAAGCGGGAGTAGATACGCAGTATTTT; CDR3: CTSSHPRWKAGVDTQYF
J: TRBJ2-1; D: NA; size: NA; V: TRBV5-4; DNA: TGTGCCAGCAGCTTGGCCAGGTTCGGGGAGGGGGATGAGCAGTTCTTC; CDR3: CASSLARFGEGDEQFF
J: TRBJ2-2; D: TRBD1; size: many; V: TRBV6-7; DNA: TGTGCCAGCAGTTACCTCCTAACAGGGGAGAACACCGGGGAGCTGTTTTTT; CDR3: CASSYLLTGENTGELFF
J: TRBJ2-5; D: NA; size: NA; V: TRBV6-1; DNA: TGCGCCAGCAGTGAGCAGGGGTCGGAGACCCAGTACTTC; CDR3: CASSEQGSETQYF
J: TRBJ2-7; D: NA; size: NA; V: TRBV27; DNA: TGTGCCAGCAGTCCCGTGGGGGTCTACGAGCAGTACTTC; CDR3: CASSPVGVYEQYF
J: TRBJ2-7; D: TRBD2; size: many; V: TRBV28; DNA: TGTGCCAGCAGTTTTAGCGGGAGTGGGAACGAGCAGTACTTC; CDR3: CASSFSGSGNEQYF
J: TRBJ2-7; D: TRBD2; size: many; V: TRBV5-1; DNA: TGCGCCAGCAGCTTGGTGGTAGCGGGAAGGGACGAGCAGTACTTC; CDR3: CASSLVVAGRDEQYF
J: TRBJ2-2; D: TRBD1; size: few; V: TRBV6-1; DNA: TGTGCCAGCAGTGACCTCCACAGGGGGCCTAACACCGGGGAGCTGTTTTTT; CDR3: CASSDLHRGPNTGELFF
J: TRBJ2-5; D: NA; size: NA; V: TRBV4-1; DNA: TGCGCCAGCAGCCAGGCTCCTCCACCGGGGCCCCAAGAGACCCAGTACTTC; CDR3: CASSQAPPPGPQETQYF
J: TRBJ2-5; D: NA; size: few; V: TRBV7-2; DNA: TGTGCCAGCAGCGACGAAAGGGCCAGTGAGACCCAGTACTTC; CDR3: CASSDERASETQYF
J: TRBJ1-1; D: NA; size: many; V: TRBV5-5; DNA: TGTGCCAGCAGCTTGGGATCCAAGAACACTGAAGCTTTCTTT; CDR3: CASSLGSKNTEAFF
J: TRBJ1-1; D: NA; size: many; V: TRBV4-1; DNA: TGCGCCAGCAGCCAAGGGGACATGAAACTTGAAGCTTTCTTT; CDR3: CASSQGDMKLEAFF
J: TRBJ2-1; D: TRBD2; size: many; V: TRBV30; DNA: TGTGCCTGGAGTACGCGAGCGGGAGCGGGATACAATGAGCAGTTCTTC; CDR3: CAWSTRAGAGYNEQFF
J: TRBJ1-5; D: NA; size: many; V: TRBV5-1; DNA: TGCGCCAGCAGCCCGGACGGAATTAGCAATCAGCCCCAGCATTTT; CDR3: CASSPDGISNQPQHF
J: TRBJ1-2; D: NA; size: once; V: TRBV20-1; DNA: TGCAGTGCTAGAGTGGAGCTCAGTGGCTACACCTTC; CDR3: CSARVELSGYTF